The 28 T cell receptor beta chains given below trace back to one sample, sequenced in a study of blood T cell repertoires in COVID-19. The table came from immunoSEQ multiplex PCR; TCRdb's copy has only in-frame clones and leaves some out. The sample yields around 300,000 clones, around 90% seen once. The material sequenced was PBMCs or T cells enriched from blood (not recorded which). The source of these receptors is a woman between 25 and 40 years old who had recovered from COVID-19.

The chain links TRBV28 to TRBJ1-2; a possible D gene is TRBD1 (5 bases). Germline lookup yields CDR1 MDHEN and CDR2 SYDVKM. This CDR3 comprises 14 residues. With 3 bases removed from V and 6 bases from J, the gap between germline ends came to 14 bases. This chain's CDR3 is CASSLGGVLNGYTF. Written as DNA, the CDR3 is TGTGCCAGCAGTTTGGGAGGGGTGCTTAATGGCTACACCTTC.

This clone has more than one count but fewer than ten. The gene calls are TRBV6-5 and TRBJ1-4; 8 positions agree with TRBD1. This CDR3 spans 14 amino acids. Trimming at V came to 8 bases and at J to 7 bases, leaving 9 bases not matched to a gene. Per the germline V gene, CDR1 is MNHEY and CDR2 is SVGAGI. The CDR3 is CASGRQGWAEKLFF. DNA of the CDR3: TGTGCCAGCGGAAGACAGGGGTGGGCTGAAAAACTGTTTTTT.

The rearrangement links TRBV20-1 to TRBJ2-4; the match to TRBD1 covers 7 bases. The V segment lost 3 bases and the J segment 0 bases; nucleotides outside the gene matches: 17. The V gene's germline CDR1 is DFQATT and CDR2 SNEGSKA (reference sequence). The CDR3 runs to 19 residues. The CDR3 sequence: CSASPPPGQSMVAKNIQYF. The CDR3 DNA sequence: TGCAGTGCTAGTCCACCCCCGGGACAGTCTATGGTAGCCAAAAACATTCAGTACTTC.

CDR3 loop: CASSKLRGWEQYF. CDR3 coding DNA: TGTGCCAGCAGCAAACTCAGGGGTTGGGAGCAGTACTTC. The chain combines TRBV21-1 with TRBJ2-7; TRBD1 was called by the table and not checked on the DNA. TRBV21-1 is a recognized pseudogene. The length of the CDR3 is 13 residues.

This chain connects TRBV5-1 to TRBJ2-3, with D perhaps matching TRBD1 (6 bases). V was pared by 4 bases and J by 4 bases, with 13 bases between. Germline V gene data show CDR1 as SGHRS and CDR2 as YFSETQ. The CDR3 is 14 residues long. In nucleotides, the CDR3 is TGCGCCAGCAGCCTTGACAAGGGGGCAGATACGCAGTATTTT. As protein: CASSLDKGADTQYF.

The chain uses TRBV18 and TRBJ2-1, with 14 bases that match TRBD2. In germline, CDR1 is KGHSH, CDR2 LQKENI. Trimming removed 2 bases from V and 0 bases from J; junction bases left unmatched: 9. The CDR3 is 20 amino acids. CDR3 in DNA: TGTGCCAGCTCACCATCTTTCGGGACTAGCGGGAGTATCTCCTACAATGAGCAGTTCTTC. It codes for CASSPSFGTSGSISYNEQFF.

In nucleotides, the CDR3 is TGTGCCAGTAGAAGAGACAGGGCCCAAGAGACCCAGTACTTC. Translated: CASRRDRAQETQYF. The V and J genes are TRBV19 and TRBJ2-5; TRBD1 agrees at 7 bases. The CDR3 runs 14 residues. Germline trimming cut 6 bases from V and 1 base from J; bases unmatched to any gene: 5. The germline V gene encodes CDR1 LNHDA and CDR2 SQIVND (reference sequence).

The chain recombines TRBV7-8 with TRBJ2-1; 16 bases fit TRBD2. The CDR3 sequence is 18 residues long. Germline trimming cut 1 base from V and 7 bases from J; bases unmatched to any gene: 7. Germline CDR1 and CDR2: SGHVS and FQNEAQ. The CDR3: CASSLGGLAGGRVNEQFF. As DNA, the CDR3 is TGTGCCAGCAGCTTAGGGGGACTAGCGGGAGGGCGGGTGAATGAGCAGTTCTTC. Looking up the rest from reference TRBV7-8 and TRBJ2-1 gives the full variable domain: GAGVSQSPRYKVAKRGQDVALRCDPISGHVSLFWYQQALGQGPEFLTYFQNEAQLDKSGLPSDRFFAERPEGSVSTLKIQRTQQEDSAVYLCASSLGGLAGGRVNEQFFGPGTRLTVL.

This clone is a singleton in its sample. The chain combines TRBV28 with TRBJ1-2; 8 bases are a match to TRBD1. There are 14 residues in the CDR3. Trimming cost V 1 base and J 9 bases; bases outside gene matches: 7. Per the germline V gene, CDR1 is MDHEN and CDR2 is SYDVKM. The CDR3 sequence is CASSLFQGAMSYTF. The CDR3 DNA sequence: TGTGCCAGCAGTTTATTCCAGGGGGCGATGAGCTACACCTTC.

The chain couples TRBV5-5 to TRBJ2-7, with D possibly matching TRBD2 (6 bases). Germline assignment: CDR1 SGHKS and CDR2 YYEKEE (reference sequence). V lost 0 bases to trimming and J lost 4 bases, with 14 bases between them. The CDR3 extends over 15 amino acids. The CDR3 nucleotides read TGTGCCAGCAGCTTGGGTACTGGCGGGATTTACGAGCAGTACTTC. It translates to CASSLGTGGIYEQYF.

This chain uses TRBV7-9 with TRBJ2-2; tentative D call: TRBD1 (5 bases). The CDR3 spans 15 residues. Looked up from germline, CDR1 is SEHNR and CDR2 is FQNEAQ (reference sequence). Trimming removed 6 bases at V and 0 bases at J, with 11 bases between. As DNA, the CDR3 is TGTGCCAGCAGACCCAGGGTTTCGAACACCGGGGAGCTGTTTTTT. This codes for CASRPRVSNTGELFF.

The rearrangement uses TRBV9 and TRBJ2-1, with D possibly matching TRBD2 (6 bases). V was cut by 0 bases and J by 7 bases, with 14 bases left in between. Germline-derived CDR1 and CDR2 are SGDLS and YYNGEE. The CDR3 has 15 residues. As DNA, the CDR3 is TGTGCCAGCAGCGTAGCTGACGGGGGACGGAATGAGCAGTTCTTC. Residues: CASSVADGGRNEQFF.

The chain employs TRBV5-1 and TRBJ1-2; perhaps TRBD1 as D (6 bases). Trimming cost V 0 bases and J 7 bases, with 13 bases left between them. Germline V gene data show CDR1 as SGHRS and CDR2 as YFSETQ. This CDR3 is built from 14 residues. CDR3: CASSLALGAVGYTF. The DNA of the CDR3 is TGCGCCAGCAGCTTGGCCTTGGGGGCGGTTGGCTACACCTTC.

With regard to this clone: Being one base from a much bigger clone, this may be a read error. J is TRBJ2-7 and V is TRBV5-4, with 7 bases aligning to TRBD1. J was trimmed by 5 bases and V by 2 bases; bases with no gene match: 1. CDR1 SGHNT and CDR2 YYREEE come from the germline V gene (reference sequence). The CDR3 runs 12 residues. CDR3 nucleotide sequence: TGTGCCAGCAGCTTAACAGGGGACGAGCAGTACTTC. Its translation: CASSLTGDEQYF.

The chain joins TRBV24-1 to TRBJ2-1; D is ambiguous. CDR3 length: 11 amino acids. Germline-derived CDR1 and CDR2 are KGHDR and SFDVKD. The V gene lost 0 bases and the J gene lost 15 bases, with 8 bases spanning the gap. CDR3 region: CATSDLIQWFF. The CDR3, as DNA: TGTGCCACCAGTGATTTGATCCAATGGTTCTTC.

The sample holds one count of this clone. This rearrangement joins TRBV15 to TRBJ2-5; 14 nucleotides line up with TRBD2. J gave up 9 bases and V 9 bases, and 21 bases lay outside the gene matches. Germline V lookup: CDR1 LNHNV, CDR2 YYDKDF (reference sequence). This CDR3 has 18 residues. CDR3 protein: CATLEAGLAGGGAGPQYF. CDR3 sequence (DNA): TGTGCCACGTTAGAAGCTGGACTAGCGGGGGGAGGAGCGGGACCCCAGTACTTC.

This clone is a singleton in its sample. The DNA for the CDR3 is TGTGCCAGCAGCCAGGCGGCAGGGTTAGAGGAGCAGTACTTC. Its protein is CASSQAAGLEEQYF. J is TRBJ2-7 and V is TRBV5-4; tentatively, D is TRBD1 (5 bases). Between the trimmed V and J ends, which lost 4 bases and 7 bases, there was a span of 18 bases. The CDR3 spans 14 residues. From germline, CDR1 is SGHNT and CDR2 YYREEE (reference sequence).

This chain joins TRBV5-1 and TRBJ1-2; 10 bases fit TRBD1. Germline V lookup: CDR1 SGHRS, CDR2 YFSETQ. The trim removed 0 bases at V and 5 bases at J, leaving 10 bases unmatched. The CDR3 is made up of 17 amino acids. The DNA for the CDR3 is TGCGCCAGCAGCTTGGACCGTCTCCGGGACAGGGGATATGGCTACACCTTC. Protein product: CASSLDRLRDRGYGYTF.

V is TRBV30 and J is TRBJ2-7; perhaps TRBD1 as D (5 bases). V lost 0 bases to trimming and J lost 3 bases, with 9 bases between them. CDR1 GTSNPN and CDR2 SVGIG come from the germline V gene (reference sequence). The length of the CDR3 is 13 residues. This CDR3 is CAWSVRQGYEQYF. CDR3 DNA: TGTGCCTGGAGTGTACGCCAGGGCTACGAGCAGTACTTC. Based on the CDR3 plus reference TRBV30 and TRBJ2-7, the full variable domain is SQTIHQWPATLVQPVGSPLSLECTVEGTSNPNLYWYRQAAGRGLQLLFYSVGIGQISSEVPQNLSASRPQDRQFILSSKKLLLSDSGFYLCAWSVRQGYEQYFGPGTRLTVT.

CDR3 residues: CASRVSSGSSTGELFF. In DNA form, the CDR3 reads TGTGCCAGCAGAGTCTCTTCGGGGTCGAGCACCGGGGAGCTGTTTTTT. The rearrangement uses TRBV2 and TRBJ2-2, with D maybe TRBD2 (5 bases). The CDR3 consists of 16 residues. From germline, CDR1 is SNHLY and CDR2 FYNNEI. The V gene lost 6 bases and the J gene lost 4 bases, with 18 bases spanning the gap.

V and J are TRBV30 and TRBJ1-6, with 7 nucleotides matching TRBD1. The germline V gene has CDR1 GTSNPN and CDR2 SVGIG (reference sequence). This CDR3 has 15 residues. J was trimmed by 4 bases and V by 2 bases; bases with no gene match: 5. The CDR3 is CAWSTTGQYNSPLHF. Written as DNA, the CDR3 is TGTGCCTGGAGTACTACGGGACAGTATAATTCACCCCTCCACTTT.

The chain has TRBV19 and TRBJ2-7; 8 bases are shared with TRBD2. The CDR3 totals 13 residues. The junction had 6 bases not matched to a gene; V was cut back by 4 bases and J by 7 bases. Germline V gene data show CDR1 as LNHDA and CDR2 as SQIVND (reference sequence). The CDR3: CASSKQRGWEQYF. CDR3 bases: TGTGCCAGTAGTAAGCAGCGGGGGTGGGAGCAGTACTTC.

This chain uses TRBV5-4 with TRBJ2-2, with TRBD2 matching 7 bases. Germline CDR1 and CDR2: SGHNT and YYREEE (reference sequence). The CDR3 covers 16 residues. V was pared by 3 bases and J by 4 bases, with 9 bases of the junction left unmatched. This CDR3 is CASSSALRETTGELFF. Here the CDR3 DNA reads TGTGCCAGCAGCTCAGCGCTGCGGGAGACCACCGGGGAGCTGTTTTTT. Combining the CDR3 with reference TRBV5-4 and TRBJ2-2 gives the whole variable domain ETGVTQSPTHLIKTRGQQVTLRCSSQSGHNTVSWYQQALGQGPQFIFQYYREEENGRGNFPPRFSGLQFPNYSSELNVNALELDDSALYLCASSSALRETTGELFFGEGSRLTVL.

The gene calls are TRBV13 and TRBJ2-3; 10 nucleotides match TRBD2. The germline V gene has CDR1 PRHDT and CDR2 FYEKMQ (reference sequence). The CDR3 totals 15 residues. The J segment lost 6 bases and the V segment lost 2 bases, leaving 5 bases of the junction unmatched. CDR3 bases: TGTGCCAGCAGCTTACGAGCGGGAGGGTCCGATACGCAGTATTTT. Protein sequence: CASSLRAGGSDTQYF.

This clone was recorded once. This CDR3 reads CASSVGTSGRTGELFF. As DNA, the CDR3 is TGTGCCAGCAGCGTAGGCACTAGCGGGAGAACCGGGGAGCTGTTTTTT. The chain is built from TRBV9 and TRBJ2-2; 11 nucleotides align to TRBD2. V dropped 0 bases and J dropped 5; count of bases not matched to a gene: 3. The CDR3 covers 16 residues. Germline lookup yields CDR1 SGDLS and CDR2 YYNGEE.

The CDR3 loop reads CASTPDRGGGAGRVSYNEQFF. The CDR3 nucleotides are TGTGCCAGCACTCCCGACAGGGGAGGAGGAGCGGGTCGAGTCTCCTACAATGAGCAGTTCTTC. The gene calls are TRBV28 and TRBJ2-1, with 8 bases matching TRBD1. The CDR3 spans 21 residues. Germline-derived CDR1 and CDR2 are MDHEN and SYDVKM. Trimming cost V 7 bases and J 0 bases; bases outside gene matches: 23.

Only one count was recorded for this clone. This sequence joins TRBV5-6 and TRBJ1-3; D call uncertain. Germline V gene lookup returns CDR1 SGHDT and CDR2 YYEEEE. Trimming took off 2 bases at V and 0 bases at J, with 9 bases between the two ends. The CDR3 has 15 amino acids. For the CDR3, the DNA is TGTGCCAGCAGCTTCGGGTCTCACTCTGGAAACACCATATATTTT. This codes for CASSFGSHSGNTIYF. Full variable domain (remainder filled in from reference TRBV5-6 and TRBJ1-3): DAGVTQSPTHLIKTRGQQVTLRCSPKSGHDTVSWYQQALGQGPQFIFQYYEEEERQRGNFPDRFSGHQFPNYSSELNVNALLLGDSALYLCASSFGSHSGNTIYFGEGSWLTVV.

The chain carries TRBV19 and TRBJ2-5; 7 bases map to TRBD2. The CDR3 is 16 amino acids. The J segment lost 4 bases and the V segment lost 5 bases, leaving 13 bases of the junction unmatched. Germline CDR1 and CDR2: LNHDA and SQIVND (reference sequence). The CDR3 sequence is CASSPGTGGRRETQYF. CDR3 DNA sequence: TGTGCCAGTAGTCCAGGGACTGGCGGGAGAAGAGAGACCCAGTACTTC. Variable domain in full (rest from reference TRBV19 and TRBJ2-5): DGGITQSPKYLFRKEGQNVTLSCEQNLNHDAMYWYRQDPGQGLRLIYYSQIVNDFQKGDIAEGYSVSREKKESFPLTVTSAQKNPTAFYLCASSPGTGGRRETQYFGPGTRLLVL.